The sequence of this T cell receptor (beta chain) was determined in a study of identifying expanded T cells in peripheral blood. About this clone itself: Its antigen is currently unknown.

Study-level findings and limits: Clone count variance between approximately two-week samples rose with total template count. Over approximately two and four weeks, about 15 and 19 clones changed, versus approximately 1.1 between replicates.

Using immunoSEQ multiplex PCR, the repertoire was profiled, and TCRdb retains in-frame clones only, with some absent. The table has 45,000 to 75,000 clones, approximately 80% seen once. This CDR3 comprises 13 residues. Germline loops: CDR1 MDHEN, CDR2 SYDVKM. V was clipped by 7 bases and J by 0 bases, with 9 bases between them. No infections or other immune events were documented during collection. This chain uses TRBV28 with TRBJ1-1, with D hard to call. The sequenced material came from blood. The receptor's source is a person aged 18-70 years in good health. The CDR3 DNA follows: TGTGCCAGCATCGGGCACTTGAACACTGAAGCTTTCTTT. It yields the protein CASIGHLNTEAFF.